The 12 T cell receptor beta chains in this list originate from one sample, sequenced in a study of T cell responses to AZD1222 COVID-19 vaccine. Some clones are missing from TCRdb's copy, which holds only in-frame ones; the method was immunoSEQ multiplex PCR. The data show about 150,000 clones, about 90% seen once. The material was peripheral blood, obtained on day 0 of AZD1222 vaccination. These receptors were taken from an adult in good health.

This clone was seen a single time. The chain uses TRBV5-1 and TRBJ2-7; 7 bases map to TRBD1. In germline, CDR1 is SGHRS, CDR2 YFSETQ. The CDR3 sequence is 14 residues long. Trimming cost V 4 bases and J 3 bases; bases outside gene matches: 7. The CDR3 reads CASSDPGQSYEQYF. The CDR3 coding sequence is TGCGCCAGCAGCGACCCGGGACAGAGCTACGAGCAGTACTTC.

The CDR3 spells CATSENRGLPQPQHF. CDR3 nucleotides: TGTGCCACCAGTGAAAACAGGGGATTGCCTCAGCCCCAGCATTTT. The chain has TRBV24-1 and TRBJ1-5; 7 bases are shared with TRBD1. This CDR3 contains 15 residues. CDR1 and CDR2 (germline): KGHDR, SFDVKD. V gave up 4 bases and J gave up 6 bases; unmatched junction bases: 8.

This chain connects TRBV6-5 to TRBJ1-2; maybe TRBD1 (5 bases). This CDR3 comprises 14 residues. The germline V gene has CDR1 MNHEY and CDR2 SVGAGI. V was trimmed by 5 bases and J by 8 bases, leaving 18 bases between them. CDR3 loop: CASSTPGLPGGYTF. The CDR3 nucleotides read TGTGCCAGCAGTACCCCCGGCCTACCAGGGGGCTACACCTTC.

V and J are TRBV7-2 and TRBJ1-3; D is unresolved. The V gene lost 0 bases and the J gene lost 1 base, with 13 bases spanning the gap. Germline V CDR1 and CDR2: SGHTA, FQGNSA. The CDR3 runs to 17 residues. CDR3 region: CASSLAPATGSGNTIYF. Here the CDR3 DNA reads TGTGCCAGCAGCTTAGCCCCCGCGACGGGATCTGGAAACACCATATATTTT.

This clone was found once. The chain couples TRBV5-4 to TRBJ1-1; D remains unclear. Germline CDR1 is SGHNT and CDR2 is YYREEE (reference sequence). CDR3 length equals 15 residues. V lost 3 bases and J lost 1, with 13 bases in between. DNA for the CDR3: TGTGCCAGCAGCTCCCCGGGGAGCCCGAACACTGAAGCTTTCTTT. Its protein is CASSSPGSPNTEAFF.

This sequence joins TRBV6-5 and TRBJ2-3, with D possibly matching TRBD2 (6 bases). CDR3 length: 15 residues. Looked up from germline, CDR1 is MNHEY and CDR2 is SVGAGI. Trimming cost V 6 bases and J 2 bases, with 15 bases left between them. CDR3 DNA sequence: TGTGCCAGCAGCTCGAGCGGGTCCTCCACAGATACGCAGTATTTT. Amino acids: CASSSSGSSTDTQYF.

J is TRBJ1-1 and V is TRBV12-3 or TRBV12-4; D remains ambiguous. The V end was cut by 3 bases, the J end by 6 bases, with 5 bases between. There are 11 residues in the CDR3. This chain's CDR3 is CASSLYSEAFF. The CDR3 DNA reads TGTGCCAGCAGTTTGTACTCTGAAGCTTTCTTT.

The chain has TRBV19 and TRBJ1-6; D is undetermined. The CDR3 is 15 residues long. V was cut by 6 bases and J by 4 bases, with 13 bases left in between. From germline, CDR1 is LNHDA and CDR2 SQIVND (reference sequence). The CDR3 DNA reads TGTGCCAGTAGGACGGACGGAAGTTATAATTCACCCCTCCACTTT. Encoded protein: CASRTDGSYNSPLHF.

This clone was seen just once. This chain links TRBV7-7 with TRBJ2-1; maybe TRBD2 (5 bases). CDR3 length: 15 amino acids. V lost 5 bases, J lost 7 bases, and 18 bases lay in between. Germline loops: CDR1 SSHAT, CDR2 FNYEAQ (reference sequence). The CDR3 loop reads CASSPLDGIGNEQFF. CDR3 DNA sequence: TGTGCCAGCAGCCCTCTGGACGGGATTGGGAATGAGCAGTTCTTC. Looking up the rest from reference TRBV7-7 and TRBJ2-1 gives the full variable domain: GAGVSQSPRYKVTKRGQDVTLRCDPISSHATLYWYQQALGQGPEFLTYFNYEAQPDKSGLPSDRFSAERPEGSISTLTIQRTEQRDSAMYRCASSPLDGIGNEQFFGPGTRLTVL.

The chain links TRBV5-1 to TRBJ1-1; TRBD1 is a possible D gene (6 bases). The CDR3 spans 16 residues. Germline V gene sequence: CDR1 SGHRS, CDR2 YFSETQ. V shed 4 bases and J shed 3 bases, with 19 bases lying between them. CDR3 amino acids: CASSRGWGATDTEAFF. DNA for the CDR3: TGCGCCAGCAGCCGCGGTTGGGGGGCAACGGACACTGAAGCTTTCTTT.

Here the CDR3 DNA reads TGTGCCAGCGGTGGACAGGGGTGGAATTCACCCCTCCACTTT. This gives the protein CASGGQGWNSPLHF. The rearrangement links TRBV27 to TRBJ1-6; 9 nucleotides agree with TRBD1. V lost 8 bases and J lost 7; bases outside the gene matches: 6. Germline values: CDR1 MNHEY, CDR2 SMNVEV (reference sequence). CDR3 length: 14 amino acids.

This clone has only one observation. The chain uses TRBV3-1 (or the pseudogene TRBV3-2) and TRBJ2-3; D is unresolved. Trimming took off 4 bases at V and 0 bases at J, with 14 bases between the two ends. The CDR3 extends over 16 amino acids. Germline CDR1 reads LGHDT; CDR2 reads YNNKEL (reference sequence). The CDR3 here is CASSLLLGLSTDTQYF. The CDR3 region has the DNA TGTGCCAGCAGCCTCCTGCTGGGGTTGAGCACAGATACGCAGTATTTT.